The 21 T cell receptor beta chains given below trace back to one sample, sequenced in a study of blood T cells in healthy people across ages. It was with a sample-barcoded 5' primer and a J-beta primer mix that a second PCR of about 7 to 12 cycles was run. TCRdb processed the 5' RACE reads anew with MiXCR; each CDR3 protein has one entry. The table includes approximately 730,000 distinct CDR3 sequences, about 53% detected once. The sample taken for sequencing was blood. These receptors came from a man aged 80 or over in good health.

Here the CDR3 reads CASSQDWRGTGELFF. For the CDR3, the DNA is TGTGCCAGCAGCCAAGATTGGAGGGGCACCGGGGAGCTGTTTTTT. The chain is built from TRBV3-1 and TRBJ2-2; weak D call: TRBD2 (6 bases). There are 15 residues in the CDR3. Trimming took off 0 bases at V and 4 bases at J, with 9 bases between the two ends. Germline values: CDR1 LGHDT, CDR2 YNNKEL (reference sequence).

This chain connects TRBV6-5 to TRBJ1-2; tentatively, D is TRBD1 (5 bases). From germline, CDR1 is MNHEY and CDR2 SVGAGI. CDR3 size: 14 residues. Trimming removed 10 bases at V and 9 bases at J, with 24 bases between. Here the CDR3 reads CATKTTGTNMSYTF. DNA of the CDR3: TGTGCCACCAAAACCACCGGGACGAACATGAGCTACACCTTC.

Only one count was recorded for this clonotype. The CDR3 protein is CASSVDPGRYSEGELFF. CDR3 bases: TGTGCCAGCAGCGTAGACCCGGGACGATATTCGGAGGGGGAGCTGTTTTTT. V is TRBV9 and J is TRBJ2-2; D tentatively fits TRBD1 or TRBD2 (5 bases each). The CDR3 runs 17 residues. The germline V gene encodes CDR1 SGDLS and CDR2 YYNGEE. V was cut by 0 bases and J by 8 bases, with 20 bases left in between.

This clonotype was recorded a few times. J is TRBJ2-3 and V is TRBV5-5; D not certain. Germline CDR1 and CDR2: SGHKS and YYEKEE (reference sequence). The CDR3 spans 15 residues. Trimming left V 0 bases short and J 2 bases short, with 10 bases between. The CDR3 DNA reads as TGTGCCAGCAGCTTGGACGGCCGATTCACAGATACGCAGTATTTT. This translates into CASSLDGRFTDTQYF.

V usage is TRBV25-1 and J usage is TRBJ1-2; maybe TRBD1 (5 bases). V lost 1 base to trimming and J lost 5 bases, with 11 bases between them. Germline CDR1 is MGHDK and CDR2 is SYGVNS. This CDR3 contains 14 residues. The CDR3 region is CASSEFGRDYGYTF. CDR3 in DNA: TGTGCCAGCAGTGAATTCGGCAGGGATTATGGCTACACCTTC.

In its sample, this clonotype was seen many times. The gene calls are TRBV13 and TRBJ2-3; no clear D gene. Germline V lookup: CDR1 PRHDT, CDR2 FYEKMQ (reference sequence). V was shortened by 2 bases and J by 1 base, with 1 base between the two germline ends. This CDR3 is 12 amino acids long. The CDR3 sequence is CASSLRTDTQYF. The CDR3 region has the DNA TGTGCCAGCAGCTTACGCACAGATACGCAGTATTTT.

This clonotype was seen more than once but under ten times. This sequence joins TRBV3-1 and TRBJ2-4, with D perhaps TRBD2 (6 bases). CDR1 LGHDT and CDR2 YNNKEL come from the germline V gene (reference sequence). The CDR3 totals 13 residues. Trimming removed 1 base at V and 10 bases at J, with 11 bases between. CDR3 sequence: CASSQGDSGIQYF. In DNA form, the CDR3 reads TGTGCCAGCAGCCAAGGGGACTCTGGTATTCAGTACTTC. Complete variable domain (other parts from reference TRBV3-1 and TRBJ2-4): DTAVSQTPKYLVTQMGNDKSIKCEQNLGHDTMYWYKQDSKKFLKIMFSYNNKELIINETVPNRFSPKSPDKAHLNLHINSLELGDSAVYFCASSQGDSGIQYFGAGTRLSVL.

The rearrangement joins TRBV5-1 to TRBJ2-3; the D gene is possibly TRBD2 (6 bases). V shed 0 bases and J shed 14 bases, with 22 bases lying between them. Germline V lookup: CDR1 SGHRS, CDR2 YFSETQ. The CDR3 has 15 residues. CDR3 in amino acids: CASSLGGTENRYAYF. The CDR3 coding sequence is TGCGCCAGCAGCTTGGGCGGGACGGAGAACAGATACGCGTATTTT.

The J gene is TRBJ2-7, the V gene TRBV6-1; maybe TRBD2 (6 bases). Germline values: CDR1 MNHNS, CDR2 SASEGT. The CDR3 runs to 17 residues. V dropped 1 base and J dropped 3 bases, with 19 bases sitting between them. The CDR3 loop is CASSEGLPSWGDYEQYF. CDR3 nucleotides: TGTGCCAGCAGTGAAGGTCTCCCTAGTTGGGGGGACTACGAGCAGTACTTC.

The gene calls are TRBV15 and TRBJ2-5; no firm D call. Trimming shortened V by 5 bases and J by 3 bases, and 13 bases separated the two germline ends. The germline gives CDR1 LNHNV, CDR2 YYDKDF (reference sequence). The CDR3 is 14 residues long. CDR3 nucleotide sequence: TGTGCCACCAGCCGACCTGGGCAGGAAGAGACCCAGTACTTC. It specifies CATSRPGQEETQYF.

The chain carries TRBV9 and TRBJ1-2, with D unresolved. Trimming pared 5 bases from V and 4 bases from J, leaving 12 bases between. The CDR3 loop spans 13 amino acids. Germline V gene sequence: CDR1 SGDLS, CDR2 YYNGEE. CDR3 sequence (DNA): TGTGCCAGCAGGGACGGGAATGTCTATGGCTACACCTTC. It is translated as CASRDGNVYGYTF.

The V and J genes are TRBV3-1 and TRBJ2-4; no definite D call. This CDR3 has 13 amino acids. The V and J ends lost 1 base and 5 bases respectively, with 6 bases between them. Germline CDR1 LGHDT, CDR2 YNNKEL (reference sequence). The CDR3 DNA reads TGTGCCAGCAGCCAAGGGACGGAAAACATTCAGTACTTC. The encoded protein is CASSQGTENIQYF. Drawing the rest from reference TRBV3-1 and TRBJ2-4, the complete variable domain is DTAVSQTPKYLVTQMGNDKSIKCEQNLGHDTMYWYKQDSKKFLKIMFSYNNKELIINETVPNRFSPKSPDKAHLNLHINSLELGDSAVYFCASSQGTENIQYFGAGTRLSVL.

The CDR3: CASSYWGLDYGYTF. The CDR3 DNA reads as TGTGCCAGCAGTTACTGGGGCTTGGACTATGGCTACACCTTC. The chain links TRBV6-5 to TRBJ1-2; TRBD1 might be the D (5 bases). Germline V gene data show CDR1 as MNHEY and CDR2 as SVGAGI. The V and J ends lost 1 base and 3 bases respectively, with 9 bases between them. The CDR3 spans 14 residues.

The rearrangement joins TRBV7-9 to TRBJ2-2; D not resolved. Germline CDR1 SEHNR, CDR2 FQNEAQ (reference sequence). The length of the CDR3 is 15 residues. Trimming removed 5 bases at V and 1 base at J, with 11 bases between. The CDR3 region has the DNA TGTGCCAGCAGCCTAGAACGCGGGAACACCGGGGAGCTGTTTTTT. Amino acids: CASSLERGNTGELFF.

CDR3 coding DNA: TGTGCCAGCAGTCCCAACGGATTTATACTCGGCTACACCTTC. Protein sequence: CASSPNGFILGYTF. The V gene is TRBV27, the J gene TRBJ1-2; D uncertain. Germline lookup yields CDR1 MNHEY and CDR2 SMNVEV (reference sequence). V gave up 5 bases and J gave up 8 bases, with 18 bases separating them. The CDR3 is 14 residues long.

This clonotype was observed a handful of times. J is TRBJ1-2 and V is TRBV18, with D tentatively TRBD1 (6 bases). The CDR3 covers 14 residues. V lost 2 bases and J lost 8, with 15 bases in between. CDR1 KGHSH and CDR2 LQKENI come from the germline V gene. CDR3 coding DNA: TGTGCCAGCTCACCAGGCGGGGGGCTAGGCGGCTACACCTTC. Its translation is CASSPGGGLGGYTF. The full variable domain, with the rest looked up from reference TRBV18 and TRBJ1-2, is NAGVMQNPRHLVRRRGQEARLRCSPMKGHSHVYWYRQLPEEGLKFMVYLQKENIIDESGMPKERFSAEFPKEGPSILRIQQVVRGDSAAYFCASSPGGGLGGYTFGSGTRLTVV.

This clonotype appeared a few times. The V gene is TRBV7-9, the J gene TRBJ2-5, with 9 bases lining up with TRBD1. Germline lookup yields CDR1 SEHNR and CDR2 FQNEAQ (reference sequence). The CDR3 extends over 17 amino acids. V gave up 4 bases and J gave up 5 bases; unmatched junction bases: 14. The CDR3 is CASSSGRGTGSGETQYF. The CDR3 DNA sequence: TGTGCCAGCAGCTCCGGGCGAGGGACAGGGTCTGGTGAGACCCAGTACTTC.

J is TRBJ2-2 and V is TRBV29-1; maybe TRBD2 (5 bases). Germline lookup yields CDR1 SQVTM and CDR2 ANQGSEA. The germline V and J ends were trimmed by 4 bases and 4 bases, with 10 bases remaining between them. The CDR3 extends over 13 amino acids. CDR3 DNA: TGCAGCGTTGGTCGACTACCCACCGGGGAGCTGTTTTTT. This translates into CSVGRLPTGELFF.

In this sample, this clonotype turned up a few times. This sequence joins TRBV7-9 and TRBJ2-1; D not certain. The ends were cut back, 5 bases at V and 10 bases at J, with 15 bases in the middle. This CDR3 has 13 amino acids. Germline lookup yields CDR1 SEHNR and CDR2 FQNEAQ (reference sequence). The CDR3 DNA reads as TGTGCCAGCAGCCCCCCCGGGTTTCGGGAGCAGTTCTTC. As protein: CASSPPGFREQFF.

The chain recombines TRBV6-2 or TRBV6-3 with TRBJ1-2; D might be TRBD1 (6 bases). Trimming took 2 bases from V and 8 from J, leaving 9 bases between them. The CDR3 sequence is 12 residues long. Per the germline V gene, CDR1 is MNHEY and CDR2 is SVGEGT. In nucleotides, the CDR3 is TGTGCCAGCAGTTACACAGGGAAGGGCTACACCTTC. Its protein is CASSYTGKGYTF.

This clonotype showed up just a few times. The chain recombines TRBV2 with TRBJ2-5; D gene ambiguous. From germline, CDR1 is SNHLY and CDR2 FYNNEI. The CDR3 totals 12 residues. Between the trimmed V and J ends, which lost 8 bases and 3 bases, there was a span of 10 bases. The CDR3 region has the DNA TGTGCCAGCTTCCTTCCCAAAGAGACCCAGTACTTC. Translated: CASFLPKETQYF.